This T cell receptor (beta chain) was recorded in a study of blood T cell repertoires in COVID-19. Study overall: T cells, B-cell-depleted T cells, or PBMCs provided the cDNA or gDNA that served as material.

This clone was found once. Some clones are missing from TCRdb's copy, which holds only in-frame ones; the method was immunoSEQ multiplex PCR. The sample shows a few hundred thousand clones, about 79% of them seen only once. Sequenced material: peripheral blood. This clonotype was sampled from a man in his forties who had recovered from COVID-19.

The CDR3 here is CASSIIPGSYEQYF. As DNA, the CDR3 is TGTGCCAGTAGTATTATCCCGGGTTCCTACGAGCAGTACTTC. This chain joins TRBV19 and TRBJ2-7; D is ambiguous. The CDR3 length is 14 residues. V lost 3 bases and J 1 base, leaving 10 bases between the germline ends. Germline V gene data show CDR1 as LNHDA and CDR2 as SQIVND (reference sequence).